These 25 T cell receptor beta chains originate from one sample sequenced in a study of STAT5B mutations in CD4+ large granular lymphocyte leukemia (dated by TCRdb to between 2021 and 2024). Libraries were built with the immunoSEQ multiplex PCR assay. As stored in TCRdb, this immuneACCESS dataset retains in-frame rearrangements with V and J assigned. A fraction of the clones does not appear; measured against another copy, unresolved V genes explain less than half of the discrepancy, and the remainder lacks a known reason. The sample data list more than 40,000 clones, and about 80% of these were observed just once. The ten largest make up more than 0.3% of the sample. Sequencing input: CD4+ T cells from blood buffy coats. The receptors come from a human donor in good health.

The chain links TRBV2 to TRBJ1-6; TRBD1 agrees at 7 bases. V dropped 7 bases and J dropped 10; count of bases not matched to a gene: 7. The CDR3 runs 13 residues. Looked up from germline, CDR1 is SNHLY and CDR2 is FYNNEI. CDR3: CASKGALNSPLHF. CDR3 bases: TGTGCCAGCAAGGGGGCCCTTAACTCACCCCTCCACTTT.

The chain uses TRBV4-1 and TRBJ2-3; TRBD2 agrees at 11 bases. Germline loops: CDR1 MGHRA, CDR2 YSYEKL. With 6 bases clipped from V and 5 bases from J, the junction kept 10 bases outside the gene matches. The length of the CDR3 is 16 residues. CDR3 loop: CASRLAGGNRGDTQYF. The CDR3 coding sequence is TGCGCCAGCAGGCTAGCGGGGGGCAATCGGGGAGATACGCAGTATTTT.

In nucleotides, the CDR3 is TGTGCCAGCAGGGCGACAGGGCCCCTTAGGTCCTCCACCTTC. Its protein is CASRATGPLRSSTF. This chain links TRBV2 with TRBJ1-2; TRBD1 matches 7 bases. V was clipped by 6 bases and J by 13 bases; unmatched bases: 17. The length of the CDR3 is 14 residues. CDR1 and CDR2 (germline): SNHLY, FYNNEI. The whole variable domain, filled in from reference TRBV2 and TRBJ1-2, reads EPEVTQTPSHQVTQMGQEVILRCVPISNHLYFYWYRQILGQKVEFLVSFYNNEISEKSEIFDDQFSVERPDGSNFTLKIRSTKLEDSAMYFCASRATGPLRSSTFGSGTRLTVV.

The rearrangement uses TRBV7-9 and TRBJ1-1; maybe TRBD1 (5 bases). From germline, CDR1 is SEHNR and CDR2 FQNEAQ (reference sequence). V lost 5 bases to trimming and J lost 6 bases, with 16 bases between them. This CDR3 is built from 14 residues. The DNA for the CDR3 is TGTGCCAGCAGCGCCGGTGCTCAGGGCCCTGAAGCTTTCTTT. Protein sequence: CASSAGAQGPEAFF.

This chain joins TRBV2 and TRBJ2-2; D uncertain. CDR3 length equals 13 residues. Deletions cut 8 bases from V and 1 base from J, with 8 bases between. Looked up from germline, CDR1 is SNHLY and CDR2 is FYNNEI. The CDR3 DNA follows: TGTGCCAGCTTCCCCGGGAACACCGGGGAGCTGTTTTTT. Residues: CASFPGNTGELFF.

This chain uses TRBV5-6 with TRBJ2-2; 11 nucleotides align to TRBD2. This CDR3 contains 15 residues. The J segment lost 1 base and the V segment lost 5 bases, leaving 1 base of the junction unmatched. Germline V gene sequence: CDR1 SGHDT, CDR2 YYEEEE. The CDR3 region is CASRLAGGNTGELFF. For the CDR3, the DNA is TGTGCCAGCAGGCTAGCGGGGGGGAACACCGGGGAGCTGTTTTTT.

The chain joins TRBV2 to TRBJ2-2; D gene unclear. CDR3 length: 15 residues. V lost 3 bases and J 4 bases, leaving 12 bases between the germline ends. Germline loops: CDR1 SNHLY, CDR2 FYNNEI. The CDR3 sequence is CASSEIQISTGELFF. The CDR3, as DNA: TGTGCCAGCAGTGAGATCCAGATAAGCACCGGGGAGCTGTTTTTT.

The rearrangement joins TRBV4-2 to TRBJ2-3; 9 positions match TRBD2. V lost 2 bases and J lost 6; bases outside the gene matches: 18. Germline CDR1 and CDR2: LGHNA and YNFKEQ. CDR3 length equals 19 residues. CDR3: CASSQWPSRGGGAVDTQYF. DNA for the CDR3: TGTGCCAGCAGCCAATGGCCCAGTCGGGGCGGGGGGGCGGTGGATACGCAGTATTTT.

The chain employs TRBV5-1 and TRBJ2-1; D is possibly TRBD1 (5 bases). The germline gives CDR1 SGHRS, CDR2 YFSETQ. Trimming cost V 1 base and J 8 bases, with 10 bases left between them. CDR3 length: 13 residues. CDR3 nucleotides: TGCGCCAGCAGCTTGCAGGGAACCGATGAGCAGTTCTTC. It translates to CASSLQGTDEQFF.

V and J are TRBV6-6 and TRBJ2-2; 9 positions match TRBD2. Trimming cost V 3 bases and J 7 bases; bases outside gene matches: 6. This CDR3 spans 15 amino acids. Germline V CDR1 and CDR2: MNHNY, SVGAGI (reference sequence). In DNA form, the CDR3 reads TGTGCCAGCAGTTATTCTCGGCGGGAGGGCGGGGAGCTGTTTTTT. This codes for CASSYSRREGGELFF.

The CDR3 spells CASGLAGGWVSEQYF. In DNA, the CDR3 is TGTGCCAGCGGACTAGCGGGAGGGTGGGTAAGCGAGCAGTACTTC. The V gene is TRBV6-5, the J gene TRBJ2-7, with TRBD2 matching 15 bases. This CDR3 has 15 residues. From germline, CDR1 is MNHEY and CDR2 SVGAGI. Losses at the gene ends were 8 bases for V and 6 bases for J; bases not matched to a gene: 8.

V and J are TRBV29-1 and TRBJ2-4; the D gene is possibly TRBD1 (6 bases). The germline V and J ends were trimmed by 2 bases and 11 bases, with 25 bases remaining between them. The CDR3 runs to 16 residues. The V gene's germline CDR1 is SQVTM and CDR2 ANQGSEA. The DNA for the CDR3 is TGCAGCGTTGAAAAACAGGGAATTGGGGGTAAATTGGTTCAGTACTTC. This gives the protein CSVEKQGIGGKLVQYF.

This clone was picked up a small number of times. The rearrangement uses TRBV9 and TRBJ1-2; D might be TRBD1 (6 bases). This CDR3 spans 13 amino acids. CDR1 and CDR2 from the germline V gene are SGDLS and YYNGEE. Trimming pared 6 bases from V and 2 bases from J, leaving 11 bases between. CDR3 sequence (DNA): TGTGCCAGCACGAACAGGGCCAACTATGGCTACACCTTC. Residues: CASTNRANYGYTF.

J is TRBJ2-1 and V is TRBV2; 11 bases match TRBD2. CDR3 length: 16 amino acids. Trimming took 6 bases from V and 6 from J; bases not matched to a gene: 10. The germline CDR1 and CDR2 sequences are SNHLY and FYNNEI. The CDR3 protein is CASSPVLAGASNEQFF. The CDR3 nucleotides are TGTGCCAGCAGCCCTGTACTAGCGGGAGCTTCCAATGAGCAGTTCTTC. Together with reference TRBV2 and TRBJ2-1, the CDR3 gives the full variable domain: EPEVTQTPSHQVTQMGQEVILRCVPISNHLYFYWYRQILGQKVEFLVSFYNNEISEKSEIFDDQFSVERPDGSNFTLKIRSTKLEDSAMYFCASSPVLAGASNEQFFGPGTRLTVL.

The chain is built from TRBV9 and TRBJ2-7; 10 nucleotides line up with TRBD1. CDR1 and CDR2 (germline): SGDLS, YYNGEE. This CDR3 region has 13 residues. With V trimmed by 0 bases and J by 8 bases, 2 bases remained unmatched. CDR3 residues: CASSVGDRGQQYF. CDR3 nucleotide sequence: TGTGCCAGCAGCGTAGGGGACAGGGGACAGCAGTACTTC.

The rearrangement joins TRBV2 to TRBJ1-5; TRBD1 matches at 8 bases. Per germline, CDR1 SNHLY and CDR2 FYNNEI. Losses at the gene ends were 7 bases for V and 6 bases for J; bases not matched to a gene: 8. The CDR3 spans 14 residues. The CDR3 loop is CASMRQGAGQPQHF. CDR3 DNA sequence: TGTGCCAGCATGCGCCAGGGGGCAGGTCAGCCCCAGCATTTT.

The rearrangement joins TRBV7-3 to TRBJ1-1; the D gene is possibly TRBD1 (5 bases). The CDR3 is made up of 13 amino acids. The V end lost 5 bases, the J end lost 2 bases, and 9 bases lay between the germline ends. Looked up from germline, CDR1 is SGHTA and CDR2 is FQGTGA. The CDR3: CASSPGHNTEAFF. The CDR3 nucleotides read TGTGCCAGCAGCCCCGGACACAACACTGAAGCTTTCTTT. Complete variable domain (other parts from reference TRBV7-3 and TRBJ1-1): GAGVSQTPSNKVTEKGKYVELRCDPISGHTALYWYRQSLGQGPEFLIYFQGTGAADDSGLPNDRFFAVRPEGSVSTLKIQRTERGDSAVYLCASSPGHNTEAFFGQGTRLTVV.

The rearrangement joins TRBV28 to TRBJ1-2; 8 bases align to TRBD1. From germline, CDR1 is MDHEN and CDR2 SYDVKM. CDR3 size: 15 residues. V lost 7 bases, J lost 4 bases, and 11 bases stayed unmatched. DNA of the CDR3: TGTGCCAGCACAATAGGGGGACAGGTACTCTATGGCTACACCTTC. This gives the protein CASTIGGQVLYGYTF.

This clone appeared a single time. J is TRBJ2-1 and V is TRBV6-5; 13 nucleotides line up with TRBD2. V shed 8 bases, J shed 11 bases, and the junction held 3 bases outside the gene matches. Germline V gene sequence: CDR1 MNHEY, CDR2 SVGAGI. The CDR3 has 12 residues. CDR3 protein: CASSGTSGKQFF. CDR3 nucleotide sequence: TGTGCCAGCTCCGGGACTAGCGGGAAGCAGTTCTTC.

CDR3 region: CASSADSSRNEQFF. In DNA, the CDR3 is TGTGCCAGCAGCGCGGACAGTAGTCGTAATGAGCAGTTCTTC. The chain couples TRBV6-5 to TRBJ2-1; D might be TRBD1 (6 bases). Germline V gives CDR1 MNHEY, CDR2 SVGAGI. The CDR3 consists of 14 residues. Trimming took off 6 bases at V and 7 bases at J, with 16 bases between the two ends.

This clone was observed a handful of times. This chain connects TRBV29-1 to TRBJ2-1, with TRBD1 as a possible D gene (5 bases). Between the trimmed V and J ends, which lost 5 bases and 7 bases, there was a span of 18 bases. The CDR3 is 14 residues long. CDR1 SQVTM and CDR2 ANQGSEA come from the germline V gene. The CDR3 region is CSVTGPPRVNEQFF. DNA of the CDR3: TGCAGCGTTACAGGTCCCCCGAGAGTTAATGAGCAGTTCTTC.

The CDR3 DNA follows: TGTGCCAGCAGCTTAAGAGCGGGAGCAGAGACCCAGTACTTC. Its translation: CASSLRAGAETQYF. The V and J genes are TRBV13 and TRBJ2-5, with TRBD2 matching over 8 bases. CDR3 length equals 14 residues. V gave up 2 bases and J gave up 4 bases; unmatched junction bases: 3. Per the germline V gene, CDR1 is PRHDT and CDR2 is FYEKMQ (reference sequence).

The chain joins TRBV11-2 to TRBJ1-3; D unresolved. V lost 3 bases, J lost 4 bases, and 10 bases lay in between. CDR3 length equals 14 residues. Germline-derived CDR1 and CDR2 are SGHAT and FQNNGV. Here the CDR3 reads CASSLTGWGNTIYF. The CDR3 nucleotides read TGTGCCAGCAGCTTGACGGGGTGGGGAAACACCATATATTTT.

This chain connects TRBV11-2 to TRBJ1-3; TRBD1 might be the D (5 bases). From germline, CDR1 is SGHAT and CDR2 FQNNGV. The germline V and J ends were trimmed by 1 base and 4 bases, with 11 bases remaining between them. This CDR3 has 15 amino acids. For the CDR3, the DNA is TGTGCCAGCAGCTTAGGGGGGACGTTCGGAAACACCATATATTTT. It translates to CASSLGGTFGNTIYF.

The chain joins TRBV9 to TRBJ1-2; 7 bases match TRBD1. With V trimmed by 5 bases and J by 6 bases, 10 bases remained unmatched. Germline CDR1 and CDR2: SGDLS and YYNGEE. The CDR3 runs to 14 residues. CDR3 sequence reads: CASRLTGTVHGYTF. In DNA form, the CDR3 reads TGTGCCAGCAGGCTTACCGGGACAGTTCATGGCTACACCTTC.